This TCR beta chain was identified during a study of identical twins. Germline CDR1 is LNHNV and CDR2 is YYDKDF (reference sequence). This CDR3 spans 15 amino acids. V shed 0 bases and J shed 6 bases, with 13 bases lying between them. Study-level findings and limits: Clonotypes of the beta chain that were abundant in cord blood carried fewer insertions (memory repertoires showed none).

Everyone who donated was a healthy Caucasian. As concerns this clonotype: Its antigen is still unknown.

One entry per CDR3 protein, called by TCRdb with MiXCR from the 5' RACE reads. The sample shows around 510,000 distinct CDR3 sequences, around an eighth of them seen only once. The same data also went into a second study, on yellow fever vaccine responses in identical twins. That paper adds: Twins showed a vaccine T cell response that reportedly seemed partly convergent, partly personalized.

Source material: CD4+ T cells sorted from blood. The sequence came from a woman aged 18-35 years in good health. The V gene is TRBV15, the J gene TRBJ2-3, with TRBD2 as a possible D gene (6 bases). The CDR3 reads CATSRDSAGRDTQYF. CDR3 nucleotide sequence: TGTGCCACCAGCAGAGATTCGGCGGGGCGGGATACGCAGTATTTT.